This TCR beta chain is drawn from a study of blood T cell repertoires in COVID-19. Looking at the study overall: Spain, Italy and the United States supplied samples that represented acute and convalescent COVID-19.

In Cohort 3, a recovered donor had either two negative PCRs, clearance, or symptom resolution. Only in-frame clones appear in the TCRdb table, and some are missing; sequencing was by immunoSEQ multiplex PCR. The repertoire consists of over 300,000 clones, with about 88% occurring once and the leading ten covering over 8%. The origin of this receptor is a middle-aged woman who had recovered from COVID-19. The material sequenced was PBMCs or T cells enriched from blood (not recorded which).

The CDR3 protein is CAWTGSWITEAFF. The CDR3 nucleotides are TGTGCCTGGACAGGCAGCTGGATCACTGAAGCTTTCTTT. The chain combines TRBV30 with TRBJ1-1, with no clear D. V lost 4 bases and J 4 bases, leaving 13 bases between the germline ends. Germline V lookup: CDR1 GTSNPN, CDR2 SVGIG (reference sequence). The CDR3 contains 13 residues.